This T cell receptor beta chain was identified in a study of blood T cell repertoires in COVID-19. On the study more broadly: The samples span acute and convalescent COVID-19 from the United States, Italy and Spain. In each case, the material was cDNA or gDNA derived from T cells, B-cell-depleted T cells, or PBMCs.

The germline V and J ends were trimmed by 0 bases and 5 bases, with 9 bases remaining between them. The CDR3 is made up of 14 amino acids. The germline CDR1 and CDR2 sequences are SGHDT and YYEEEE. Study processing details: Reference gene primer amplification in the assay estimated nucleated cell counts. Using immunoSEQ multiplex PCR, the repertoire was profiled, and TCRdb retains in-frame clones only, with some absent. V and J calls and clone size are those listed in that table; D and trimming were worked out from the DNA. In the table there are 70,000 to 85,000 clones, roughly 87% of which are singletons.

The chain employs TRBV5-6 and TRBJ2-1, with a tentative D call TRBD1 (5 bases). This sequence was found in an older man with acute or convalescent COVID-19. The sequencing sample was made of peripheral blood. The chain's CDR3 is CASSLAAGNNEQFF. The CDR3 DNA reads TGTGCCAGCAGCTTGGCGGCAGGGAACAATGAGCAGTTCTTC.